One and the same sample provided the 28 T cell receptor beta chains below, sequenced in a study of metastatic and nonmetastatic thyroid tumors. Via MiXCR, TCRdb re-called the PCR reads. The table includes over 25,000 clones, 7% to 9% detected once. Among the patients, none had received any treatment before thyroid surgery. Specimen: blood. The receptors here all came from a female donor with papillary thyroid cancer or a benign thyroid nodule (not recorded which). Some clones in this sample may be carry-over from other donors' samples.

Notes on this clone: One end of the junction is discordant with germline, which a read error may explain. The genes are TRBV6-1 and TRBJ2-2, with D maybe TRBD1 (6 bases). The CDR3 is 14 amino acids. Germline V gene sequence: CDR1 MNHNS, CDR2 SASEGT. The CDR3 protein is CVSSLKGDTGELFF. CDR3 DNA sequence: TGTGTCAGCAGTCTAAAGGGGGACACCGGGGAGCTGTTTTTT.

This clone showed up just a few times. The CDR3 DNA reads TGTGCCAGCAGTTTCGTACGGGCCTACGAGCAGTACTTC. Amino acid sequence: CASSFVRAYEQYF. V gene TRBV6-2 or TRBV6-3 combines with J gene TRBJ2-7; D gene uncertain. Germline V CDR1 and CDR2: MNHEY, SVGEGT. V was clipped by 4 bases and J by 2 bases, with 9 bases between them. The CDR3 covers 13 residues.

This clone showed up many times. In DNA, the CDR3 is TGTGCCAGCAGATTACAGGGGGACTACGAGCAGTACTTC. As protein: CASRLQGDYEQYF. The rearrangement uses TRBV6-2 or TRBV6-3 and TRBJ2-7; 8 nucleotides line up with TRBD1. V lost 6 bases to trimming and J lost 3 bases; unmatched junction nucleotides: 4. Germline loops: CDR1 MNHEY, CDR2 SVGEGT. This CDR3 comprises 13 residues.

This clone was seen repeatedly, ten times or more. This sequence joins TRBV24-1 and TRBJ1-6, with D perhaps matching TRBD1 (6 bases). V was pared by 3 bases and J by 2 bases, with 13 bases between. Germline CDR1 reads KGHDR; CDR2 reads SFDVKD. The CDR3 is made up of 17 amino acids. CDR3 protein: CATSDKGGFPYNSPLHF. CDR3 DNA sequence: TGTGCCACCAGTGATAAGGGGGGATTCCCCTATAATTCACCCCTCCACTTT.

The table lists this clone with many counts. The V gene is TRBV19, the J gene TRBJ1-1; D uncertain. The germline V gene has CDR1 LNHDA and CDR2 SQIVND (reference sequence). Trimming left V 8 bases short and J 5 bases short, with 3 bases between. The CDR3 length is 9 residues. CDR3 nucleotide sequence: TGTGCCAGTGGAACTGAAGCTTTCTTT. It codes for CASGTEAFF. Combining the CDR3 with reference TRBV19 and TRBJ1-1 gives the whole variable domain DGGITQSPKYLFRKEGQNVTLSCEQNLNHDAMYWYRQDPGQGLRLIYYSQIVNDFQKGDIAEGYSVSREKKESFPLTVTSAQKNPTAFYLCASGTEAFFGQGTRLTVV.

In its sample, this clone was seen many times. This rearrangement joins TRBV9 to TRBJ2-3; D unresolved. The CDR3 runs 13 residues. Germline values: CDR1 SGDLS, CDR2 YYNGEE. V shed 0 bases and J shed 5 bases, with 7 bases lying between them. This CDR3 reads CASSVGAQDTQYF. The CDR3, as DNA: TGTGCCAGCAGCGTAGGCGCCCAAGATACGCAGTATTTT.

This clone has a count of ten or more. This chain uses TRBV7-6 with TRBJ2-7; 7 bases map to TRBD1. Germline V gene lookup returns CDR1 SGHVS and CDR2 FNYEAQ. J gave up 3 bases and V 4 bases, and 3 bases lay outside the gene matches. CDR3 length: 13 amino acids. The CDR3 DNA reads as TGTGCCAGCAGCTCGTACAGGGGCTACGAGCAGTACTTC. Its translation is CASSSYRGYEQYF. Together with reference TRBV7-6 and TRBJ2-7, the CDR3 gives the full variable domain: GAGVSQSPRYKVTKRGQDVALRCDPISGHVSLYWYRQALGQGPEFLTYFNYEAQQDKSGLPNDRFSAERPEGSISTLTIQRTEQRDSAMYRCASSSYRGYEQYFGPGTRLTVT.

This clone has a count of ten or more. The DNA of the CDR3 is TGTGCCACCAGTGAGACTAAGGACAGCTACAATGAGCAGTTCTTC. It specifies CATSETKDSYNEQFF. J is TRBJ2-1 and V is TRBV24-1, with D perhaps matching TRBD1 (6 bases). V was cut by 4 bases and J by 3 bases, with 12 bases left in between. This CDR3 has 15 amino acids. Germline-derived CDR1 and CDR2 are KGHDR and SFDVKD.

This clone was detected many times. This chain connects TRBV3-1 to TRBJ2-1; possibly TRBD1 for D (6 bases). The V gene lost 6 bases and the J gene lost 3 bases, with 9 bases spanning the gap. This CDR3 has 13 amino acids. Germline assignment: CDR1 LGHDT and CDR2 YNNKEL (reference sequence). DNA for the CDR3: TGTGCCAGCAGACGGGACAACTACAATGAGCAGTTCTTC. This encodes CASRRDNYNEQFF.

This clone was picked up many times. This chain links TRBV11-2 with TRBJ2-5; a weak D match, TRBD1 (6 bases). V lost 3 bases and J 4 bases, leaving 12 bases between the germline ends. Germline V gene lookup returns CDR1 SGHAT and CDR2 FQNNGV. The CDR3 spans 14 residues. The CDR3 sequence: CASSLTGFGETQYF. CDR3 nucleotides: TGTGCCAGCAGCTTGACAGGTTTCGGAGAGACCCAGTACTTC.

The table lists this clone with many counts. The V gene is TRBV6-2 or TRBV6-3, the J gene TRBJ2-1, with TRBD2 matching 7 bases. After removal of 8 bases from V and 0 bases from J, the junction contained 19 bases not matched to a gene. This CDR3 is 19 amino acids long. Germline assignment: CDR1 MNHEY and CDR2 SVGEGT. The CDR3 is CASPLVREGLQGSYNEQFF. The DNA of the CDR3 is TGTGCCAGCCCACTTGTGAGGGAGGGCCTTCAAGGCTCCTACAATGAGCAGTTCTTC.

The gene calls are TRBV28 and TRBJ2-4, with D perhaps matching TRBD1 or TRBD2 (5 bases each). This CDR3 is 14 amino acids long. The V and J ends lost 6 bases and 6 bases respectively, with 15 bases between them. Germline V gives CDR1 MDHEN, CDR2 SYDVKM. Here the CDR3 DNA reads TGTGCCAGCAGGGGGGTGGGTACCCTAAACATTCAGTACTTC. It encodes CASRGVGTLNIQYF.

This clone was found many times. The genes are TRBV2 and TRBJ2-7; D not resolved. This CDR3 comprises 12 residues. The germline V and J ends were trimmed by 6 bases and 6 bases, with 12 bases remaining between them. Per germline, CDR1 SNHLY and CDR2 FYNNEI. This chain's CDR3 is CASRRYLGEQYF. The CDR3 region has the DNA TGTGCCAGCAGGAGGTATCTGGGCGAGCAGTACTTC.

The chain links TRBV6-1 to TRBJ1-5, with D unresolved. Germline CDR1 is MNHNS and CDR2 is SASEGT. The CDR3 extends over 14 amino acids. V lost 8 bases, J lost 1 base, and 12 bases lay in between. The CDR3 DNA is TGTGCCAGCGATAGTTGGAGGAGCAATCAGCCCCAGCATTTT. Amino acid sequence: CASDSWRSNQPQHF.

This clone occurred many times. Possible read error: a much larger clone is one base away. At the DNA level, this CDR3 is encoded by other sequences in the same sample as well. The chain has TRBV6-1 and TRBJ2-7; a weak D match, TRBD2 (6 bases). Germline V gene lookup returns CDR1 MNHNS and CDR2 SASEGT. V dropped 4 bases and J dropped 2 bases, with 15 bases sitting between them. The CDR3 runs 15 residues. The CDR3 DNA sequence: TGTGCCAGCAGTGTGACTAGTGGGGTCACCTACGAGCAGTACTTC. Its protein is CASSVTSGVTYEQYF.

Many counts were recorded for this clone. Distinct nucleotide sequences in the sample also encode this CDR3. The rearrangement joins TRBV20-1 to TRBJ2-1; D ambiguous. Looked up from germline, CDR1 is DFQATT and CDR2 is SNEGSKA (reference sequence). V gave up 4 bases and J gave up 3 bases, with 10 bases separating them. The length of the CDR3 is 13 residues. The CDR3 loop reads CSAIPGNYNEQFF. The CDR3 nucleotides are TGCAGTGCTATTCCAGGAAACTACAATGAGCAGTTCTTC.

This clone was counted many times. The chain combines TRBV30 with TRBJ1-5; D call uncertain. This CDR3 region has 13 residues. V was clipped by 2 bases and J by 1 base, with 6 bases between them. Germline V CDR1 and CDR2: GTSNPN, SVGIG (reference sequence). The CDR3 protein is CAWSSRSNQPQHF. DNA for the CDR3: TGTGCCTGGAGTAGTAGGAGCAATCAGCCCCAGCATTTT.

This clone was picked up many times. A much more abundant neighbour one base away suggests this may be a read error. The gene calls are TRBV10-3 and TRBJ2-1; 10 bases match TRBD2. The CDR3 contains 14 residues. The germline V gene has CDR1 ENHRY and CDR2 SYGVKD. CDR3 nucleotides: TGTGCCACTCAACTAGCGGGGCACTACAATGGGCAGTTCTTC. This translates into CATQLAGHYNGQFF.

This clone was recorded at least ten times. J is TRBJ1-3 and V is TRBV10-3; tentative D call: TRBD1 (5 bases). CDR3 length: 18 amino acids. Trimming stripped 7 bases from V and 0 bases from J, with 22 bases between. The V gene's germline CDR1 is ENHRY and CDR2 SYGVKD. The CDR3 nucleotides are TGTGCCATCAAAGACGTCCACGGGGGAGGACACTCTGGAAACACCATATATTTT. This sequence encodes CAIKDVHGGGHSGNTIYF.

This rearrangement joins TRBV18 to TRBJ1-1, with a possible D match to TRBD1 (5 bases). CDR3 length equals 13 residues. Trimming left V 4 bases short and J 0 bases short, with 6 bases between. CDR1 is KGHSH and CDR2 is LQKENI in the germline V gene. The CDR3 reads CASSLGVNTEAFF. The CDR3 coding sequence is TGTGCCAGCTCACTAGGGGTGAACACTGAAGCTTTCTTT.

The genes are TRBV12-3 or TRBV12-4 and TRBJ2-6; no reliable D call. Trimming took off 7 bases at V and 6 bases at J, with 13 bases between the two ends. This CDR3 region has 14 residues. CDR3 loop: CASILETVANVLTF. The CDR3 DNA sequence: TGTGCCAGCATCTTAGAGACGGTGGCCAACGTCCTGACTTTC.

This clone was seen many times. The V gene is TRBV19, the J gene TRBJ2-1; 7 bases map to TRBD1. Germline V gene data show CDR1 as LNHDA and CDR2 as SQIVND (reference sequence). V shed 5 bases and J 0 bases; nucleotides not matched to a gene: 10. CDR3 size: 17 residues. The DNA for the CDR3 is TGTGCCAGTAGTTCCTACAGGGGAGTAGGCTCCTACAATGAGCAGTTCTTC. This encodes CASSSYRGVGSYNEQFF.

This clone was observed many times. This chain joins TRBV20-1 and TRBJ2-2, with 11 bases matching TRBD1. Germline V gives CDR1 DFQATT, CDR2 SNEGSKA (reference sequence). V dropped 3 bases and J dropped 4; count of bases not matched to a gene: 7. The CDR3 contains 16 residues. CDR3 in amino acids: CSASRSGTGGTGELFF. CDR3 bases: TGCAGTGCTAGTCGATCCGGGACAGGGGGCACCGGGGAGCTGTTTTTT.

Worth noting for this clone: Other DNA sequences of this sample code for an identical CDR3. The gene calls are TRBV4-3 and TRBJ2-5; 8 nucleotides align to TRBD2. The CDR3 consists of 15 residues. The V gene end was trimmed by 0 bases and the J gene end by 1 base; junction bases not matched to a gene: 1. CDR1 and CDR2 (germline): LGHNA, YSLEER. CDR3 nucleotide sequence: TGCGCCAGCAGCCAAGACCGGGGGGGCCAAGAGACCCAGTACTTC. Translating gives CASSQDRGGQETQYF.

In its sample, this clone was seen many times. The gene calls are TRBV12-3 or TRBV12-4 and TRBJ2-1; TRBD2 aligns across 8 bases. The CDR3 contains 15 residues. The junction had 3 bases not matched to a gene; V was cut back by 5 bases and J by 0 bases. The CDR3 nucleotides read TGTGCCAGCAGTCCGAGCGGGAGCTCCTACAATGAGCAGTTCTTC. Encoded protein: CASSPSGSSYNEQFF.

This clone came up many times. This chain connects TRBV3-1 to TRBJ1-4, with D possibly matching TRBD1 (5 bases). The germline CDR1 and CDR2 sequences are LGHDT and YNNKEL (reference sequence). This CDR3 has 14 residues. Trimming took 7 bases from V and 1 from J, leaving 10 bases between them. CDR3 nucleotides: TGTGCCAGCACTCGGCAGGGAACTAATGAAAAACTGTTTTTT. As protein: CASTRQGTNEKLFF.

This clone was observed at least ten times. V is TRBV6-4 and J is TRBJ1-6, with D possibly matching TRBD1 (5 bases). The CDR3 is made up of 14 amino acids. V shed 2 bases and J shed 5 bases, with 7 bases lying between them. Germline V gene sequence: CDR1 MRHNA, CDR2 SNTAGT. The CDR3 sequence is CASSDGGDNSPLHF. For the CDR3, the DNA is TGTGCCAGCAGTGACGGGGGAGATAATTCACCCCTCCACTTT.

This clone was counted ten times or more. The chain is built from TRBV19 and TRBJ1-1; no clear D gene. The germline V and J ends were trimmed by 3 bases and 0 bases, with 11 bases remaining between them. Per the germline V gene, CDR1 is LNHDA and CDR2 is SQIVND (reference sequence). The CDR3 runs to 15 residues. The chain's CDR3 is CASSIGYWMNTEAFF. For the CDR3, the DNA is TGTGCCAGTAGTATCGGGTATTGGATGAACACTGAAGCTTTCTTT.